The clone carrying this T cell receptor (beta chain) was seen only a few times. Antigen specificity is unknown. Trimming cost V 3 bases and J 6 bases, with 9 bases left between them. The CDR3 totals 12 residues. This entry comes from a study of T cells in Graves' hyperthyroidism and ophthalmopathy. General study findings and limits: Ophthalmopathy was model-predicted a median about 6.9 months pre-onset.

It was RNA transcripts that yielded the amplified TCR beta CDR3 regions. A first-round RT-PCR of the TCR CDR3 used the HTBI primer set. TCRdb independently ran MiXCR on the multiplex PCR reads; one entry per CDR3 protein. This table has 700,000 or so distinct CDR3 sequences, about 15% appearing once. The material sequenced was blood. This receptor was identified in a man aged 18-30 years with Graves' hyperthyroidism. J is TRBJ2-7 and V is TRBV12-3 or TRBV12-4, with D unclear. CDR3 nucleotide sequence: TGTGCCAGCAGTTTGGGTTGGGCCGAGCAGTACTTC. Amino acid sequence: CASSLGWAEQYF.